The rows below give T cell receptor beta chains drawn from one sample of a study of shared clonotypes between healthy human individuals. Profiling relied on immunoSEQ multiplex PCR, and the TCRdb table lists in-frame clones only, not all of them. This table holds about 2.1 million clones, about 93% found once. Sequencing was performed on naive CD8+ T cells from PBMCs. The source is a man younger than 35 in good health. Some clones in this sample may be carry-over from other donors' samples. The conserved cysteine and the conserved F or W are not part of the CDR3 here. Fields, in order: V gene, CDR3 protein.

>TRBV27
ASSFVGDMNTEAF
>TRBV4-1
ASSHSSSGNTIY
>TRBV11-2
ASSLYGSEEAF
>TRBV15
ATSSPTPEGTADTEAF
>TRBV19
ASRQGGGNTEAF
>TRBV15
ATSRVRGRVTGELF
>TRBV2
ASSEALWREGRGTGELF
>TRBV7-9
ASRTARAYTDTQY
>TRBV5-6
ASSQQGINTGELF
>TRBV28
ASSPQGRDQETQY
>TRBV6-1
ASRKDIYSNQPQH
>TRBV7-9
ASSSPLRDLNTGELF
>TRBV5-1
ASSLGRGTEAYEQY
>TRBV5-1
ASSLDPSVGTHEKLF
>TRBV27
ASSPNSKQNTGELF
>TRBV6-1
ASSEWSREFVSETQY
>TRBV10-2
ASSGSKGLSSYEQY
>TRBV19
ASSLRGSHYEQY
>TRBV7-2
ASSLPLAGLTSDTDTQY
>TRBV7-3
ASSLIAGGRYEQY
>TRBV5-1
ASSLEGSGRDTDTQY
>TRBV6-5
ASSSAGRDEQY
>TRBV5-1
ASSPSGQGRISYEQY
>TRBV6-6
ASSEWGTNTEAF
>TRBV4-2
ASSQDRDRGWYTEAF
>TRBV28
ASSLGTGGFEDEQF
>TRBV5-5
ASSGDRGRGNQPQH
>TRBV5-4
ASSPRQGPLLYQETQY
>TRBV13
ASSPGTTYEQY
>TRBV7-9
ASSLDLAGVGANVLT
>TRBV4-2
ASSPQAAPGMNTEAF
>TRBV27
ASGGSGTYNEQF
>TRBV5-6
ASSLAGGSQETQY
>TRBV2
ASSVIAGVGEQF
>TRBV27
ASSLGAGAGPYNEQF
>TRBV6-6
ASCPGRYYEQY
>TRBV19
ASSMWDRDAGNTIY
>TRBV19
ASSITGASSYEQY
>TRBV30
AWSARDTLLETQY
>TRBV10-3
AIRTNREGPNTEAF
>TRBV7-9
ASSLTGTPNTGELF
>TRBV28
ASSLERRARGLQPQH
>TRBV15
ATSRDRRLAGEDEQF
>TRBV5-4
ASSTAGWNEQF
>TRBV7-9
ASGRGVYNEQF
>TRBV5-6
ASSQSTDRGKAGANVLT
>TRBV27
ASSSLLALFGTDTQY
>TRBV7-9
ASSDQTGQMNTEAF
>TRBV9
ASSVGGTEYEQY
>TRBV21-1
ASSKGVTGEHEQY
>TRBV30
AWSETGGHEQY
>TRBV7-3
ASSFDRGPYEQY
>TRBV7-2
ASSAGDRGFSNEQF
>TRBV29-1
SVEDRGDSYNEQF
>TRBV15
ATSKRGTGSDEQY
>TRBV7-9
ASSTIHPGGRDGYT
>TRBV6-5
ASSYRLAGSYNEQF
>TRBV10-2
ASKEGGIGAYGYT